These 19 T cell receptor beta chains came from one sample sequenced in a study of blood T cell repertoires in COVID-19 (dated by TCRdb to the early 2020s). The library was made by the immunoSEQ multiplex PCR assay. As stored in TCRdb, this immuneACCESS dataset retains in-frame rearrangements with V and J assigned. A fraction of the clones does not appear; measured against another copy, unresolved V genes explain less than half of the discrepancy, and the remainder lacks a known reason. The sample table lists 95,000 to 150,000 clones, around 89% of them with a count of one. The ten largest clones represent approximately 8.1% of the sample. Source material: peripheral blood. The origin of the receptors is a man in his fifties with acute or convalescent COVID-19.

The chain recombines TRBV6-6 with TRBJ1-1; the D is unclear. Germline V lookup: CDR1 MNHNY, CDR2 SVGAGI (reference sequence). The germline V and J ends were trimmed by 4 bases and 2 bases, with 11 bases remaining between them. The CDR3 has 14 amino acids. The CDR3, as DNA: TGTGCCAGCAGTTCCTCGTCGGGAAACACTGAAGCTTTCTTT. Amino acids: CASSSSSGNTEAFF.

The V and J genes are TRBV10-2 and TRBJ1-2; the match to TRBD1 covers 11 bases. Germline assignment: CDR1 WSHSY and CDR2 SAAADI. This CDR3 region has 14 residues. Trimming removed 4 bases from V and 7 bases from J; junction bases left unmatched: 5. Here the CDR3 reads CASSARTGGVGYTF. CDR3 sequence (DNA): TGCGCCAGCAGTGCCCGGACAGGGGGCGTTGGCTACACCTTC.

For this clone: Other DNA sequences of this sample code for an identical CDR3. The chain couples TRBV29-1 to TRBJ1-5; D unclear. Germline V gene data show CDR1 as SQVTM and CDR2 as ANQGSEA. The V and J ends lost 4 bases and 0 bases respectively, with 4 bases between them. The CDR3 is 12 residues long. As DNA, the CDR3 is TGCAGCGTTGGAGGTAGCAATCAGCCCCAGCATTTT. Its translation: CSVGGSNQPQHF.

The J gene is TRBJ2-3, the V gene TRBV11-2, with D possibly matching TRBD2 (6 bases). The germline V and J ends were trimmed by 4 bases and 4 bases, with 6 bases remaining between them. This CDR3 contains 12 residues. The germline CDR1 and CDR2 sequences are SGHAT and FQNNGV. The CDR3 spells CASSSGADTQYF. The DNA for the CDR3 is TGTGCCAGCAGCTCGGGAGCAGATACGCAGTATTTT.

The rearrangement joins TRBV6-5 to TRBJ2-7; 7 nucleotides align to TRBD1. CDR1 MNHEY and CDR2 SVGAGI come from the germline V gene. CDR3 length: 16 residues. V dropped 3 bases and J dropped 0; count of bases not matched to a gene: 8. The CDR3 nucleotides read TGTGCCAGCAGTTATAGTACAGGGGAGAGCTCCTACGAGCAGTACTTC. Translated: CASSYSTGESSYEQYF.

This sequence joins TRBV27 and TRBJ2-2; a possible D gene is TRBD1 (5 bases). The CDR3 runs to 14 residues. V lost 0 bases, J lost 6 bases, and 8 bases lay in between. Germline values: CDR1 MNHEY, CDR2 SMNVEV (reference sequence). The CDR3 region is CASSLSVGAGELFF. Here the CDR3 DNA reads TGTGCCAGCAGTTTATCGGTAGGGGCCGGGGAGCTGTTTTTT.

This clone occurred once. The chain combines TRBV12-3 or TRBV12-4 with TRBJ2-7, with TRBD1 matching over 8 bases. V dropped 6 bases and J dropped 4; count of bases not matched to a gene: 5. CDR3 length equals 13 residues. The CDR3 sequence is CASRRQGTYEQYF. CDR3 DNA: TGTGCCAGCAGGAGACAGGGGACGTACGAGCAGTACTTC.

This chain uses TRBV5-1 with TRBJ2-2, with D unresolved. The CDR3 sequence is 15 residues long. Germline values: CDR1 SGHRS, CDR2 YFSETQ. V was shortened by 0 bases and J by 3 bases, with 9 bases between the two germline ends. CDR3 nucleotide sequence: TGCGCCAGCAGCTTGGCCCCTTCAGACACCGGGGAGCTGTTTTTT. It yields the protein CASSLAPSDTGELFF.

The rearrangement uses TRBV11-2 and TRBJ2-1; 10 bases agree with TRBD2. The germline CDR1 and CDR2 sequences are SGHAT and FQNNGV. This CDR3 has 15 amino acids. J lost 5 bases, V lost 3 bases, and 4 bases had no gene match. Here the CDR3 reads CASSLRGLAHNEQFF. The CDR3 coding sequence is TGTGCCAGCAGCTTGAGGGGACTAGCGCACAATGAGCAGTTCTTC.

Worth noting for this clone: Other nucleotide sequences in the sample specify the same CDR3. V usage is TRBV19 and J usage is TRBJ1-6; no firm D call. CDR1 and CDR2 (germline): LNHDA, SQIVND (reference sequence). The CDR3 consists of 12 residues. Trimming removed 5 bases from V and 10 bases from J, with 9 bases in between. For the CDR3, the DNA is TGTGCCAGTAGTCCCCGTGGCTCACCCCTCCACTTT. Translating gives CASSPRGSPLHF.

The rearrangement links TRBV7-2 to TRBJ2-1; 14 bases align to TRBD2. J was trimmed by 8 bases and V by 7 bases; bases with no gene match: 7. The germline gives CDR1 SGHTA, CDR2 FQGNSA. The CDR3 spans 15 residues. Written as DNA, the CDR3 is TGTGCCAGCACCCGGGGACTAGCGGGAGTTGATGAGCAGTTCTTC. Its protein product is CASTRGLAGVDEQFF.

The gene calls are TRBV10-1 and TRBJ2-1, with TRBD2 identical over 8 bases. The CDR3 sequence is 15 residues long. CDR1 and CDR2 from the germline V gene are WNHNN and SYGVQD (reference sequence). After removal of 2 bases from V and 5 bases from J, the junction contained 5 bases not matched to a gene. CDR3 DNA sequence: TGCGCCAGCAGTGAGGTGCGGGAGGAAGACAATGAGCAGTTCTTC. Protein sequence: CASSEVREEDNEQFF.

This chain links TRBV7-9 with TRBJ2-1, with 9 bases lining up with TRBD2. CDR1 and CDR2 (germline): SEHNR, FQNEAQ (reference sequence). V gave up 0 bases and J gave up 10 bases; unmatched junction bases: 4. There are 14 residues in the CDR3. The chain's CDR3 is CASSLAGGRAEQFF. The CDR3 nucleotides are TGTGCCAGCAGCTTAGCCGGCGGGAGGGCAGAGCAGTTCTTC.

The chain links TRBV10-1 to TRBJ2-3; TRBD2 matches 9 bases. Looked up from germline, CDR1 is WNHNN and CDR2 is SYGVQD (reference sequence). Trimming cost V 5 bases and J 4 bases; bases outside gene matches: 13. The CDR3 extends over 17 amino acids. Written as DNA, the CDR3 is TGCGCCAGCAGTCCGGGTGGAACTAGCGGGTCGCCAGATACGCAGTATTTT. Protein sequence: CASSPGGTSGSPDTQYF.

This chain uses TRBV24-1 with TRBJ2-1; TRBD2 matches 13 bases. Germline lookup yields CDR1 KGHDR and CDR2 SFDVKD. The CDR3 has 19 amino acids. J lost 6 bases, V lost 4 bases, and 14 bases had no gene match. This CDR3 is CATSDPGTSGKQYSNEQFF. The CDR3 bases are TGTGCCACCAGTGACCCCGGGACTAGCGGGAAACAATATAGCAATGAGCAGTTCTTC.

The chain has TRBV5-1 and TRBJ2-3; D might be TRBD1 (6 bases). CDR1 is SGHRS and CDR2 is YFSETQ in the germline V gene. The CDR3 has 16 residues. Trimming removed 0 bases from V and 2 bases from J, with 13 bases in between. CDR3: CASSLGRQGNTDTQYF. The CDR3 DNA reads TGCGCCAGCAGCTTGGGAAGGCAGGGGAACACAGATACGCAGTATTTT.

The chain carries TRBV27 and TRBJ1-5; 10 bases line up with TRBD1. This CDR3 is 14 amino acids long. Per germline, CDR1 MNHEY and CDR2 SMNVEV (reference sequence). V was clipped by 7 bases and J by 4 bases; unmatched bases: 4. The CDR3 DNA reads TGTGCCAGCACTAGGACAGGGGGAAATCAGCCCCAGCATTTT. Protein product: CASTRTGGNQPQHF.

This chain links TRBV7-9 with TRBJ1-3; D is possibly TRBD1 (6 bases). Per germline, CDR1 SEHNR and CDR2 FQNEAQ (reference sequence). The CDR3 contains 14 residues. In nucleotides, the CDR3 is TGTGCGGGGGCAGCAATGAACTCTGGAAACACCATATATTTT. As protein: CAGAAMNSGNTIYF.

The table lists this clone with a count of one. The rearrangement uses TRBV30 and TRBJ1-5; possible D gene TRBD1, 6 bases. The germline V gene has CDR1 GTSNPN and CDR2 SVGIG (reference sequence). The CDR3 contains 14 residues. V was pared by 4 bases and J by 6 bases, with 16 bases between. Here the CDR3 reads CAWTPGTRPQPQHF. The CDR3 DNA reads as TGTGCCTGGACCCCCGGGACAAGGCCTCAGCCCCAGCATTTT. The complete variable domain, with remaining parts taken from reference TRBV30 and TRBJ1-5, reads SQTIHQWPATLVQPVGSPLSLECTVEGTSNPNLYWYRQAAGRGLQLLFYSVGIGQISSEVPQNLSASRPQDRQFILSSKKLLLSDSGFYLCAWTPGTRPQPQHFGDGTRLSIL.